Listed here are 32 T cell receptor beta chains from one sample, sequenced in a study of blood T cell repertoires in COVID-19. Some clones are missing from TCRdb's copy, which holds only in-frame ones; the method was immunoSEQ multiplex PCR. In the table there are about 64,000 clones, approximately 78% of which are singletons. Sample: peripheral blood. These receptor sequences come from a man in his sixties with COVID-19, enrolled during active disease.

J is TRBJ2-5 and V is TRBV30; 9 nucleotides line up with TRBD2. Germline assignment: CDR1 GTSNPN and CDR2 SVGIG (reference sequence). The CDR3 contains 14 residues. Trimming cost V 3 bases and J 5 bases; bases outside gene matches: 7. The CDR3 DNA sequence: TGTGCCTGGAGACTTAAGGCGGGGGGGGAGACCCAGTACTTC. Amino acids: CAWRLKAGGETQYF.

This clone was seen a few times. J is TRBJ2-7 and V is TRBV7-2; 9 positions match TRBD1. The CDR3 length is 14 residues. Germline assignment: CDR1 SGHTA and CDR2 FQGNSA. The J segment lost 2 bases and the V segment lost 5 bases, leaving 4 bases of the junction unmatched. The CDR3 DNA is TGTGCCAGCAGCCTGGGACAGGGCACCTACGAGCAGTACTTC. Amino acids: CASSLGQGTYEQYF.

J is TRBJ2-5 and V is TRBV12-3 or TRBV12-4, with D uncertain. This CDR3 contains 13 residues. V dropped 1 base and J dropped 5 bases, with 8 bases sitting between them. The CDR3, as DNA: TGTGCCAGCAGTTTAGATTTCCTGGAGACCCAGTACTTC. Encoded protein: CASSLDFLETQYF.

This clone was counted only a few times. The rearrangement links TRBV19 to TRBJ1-4, with a weak D call TRBD1 (6 bases). In germline, CDR1 is LNHDA, CDR2 SQIVND (reference sequence). The germline V and J ends were trimmed by 5 bases and 2 bases, with 15 bases remaining between them. The CDR3 covers 16 residues. The CDR3 bases are TGTGCCAGTAGTTCGCACCACAGGGCGACTAATGAAAAACTGTTTTTT. Its translation: CASSSHHRATNEKLFF.

The chain couples TRBV18 to TRBJ1-5; a possible D gene is TRBD1 (5 bases). CDR1 is KGHSH, CDR2 LQKENI, per germline. The CDR3 is made up of 13 amino acids. The V and J ends lost 3 bases and 5 bases respectively, with 8 bases between them. CDR3 DNA: TGTGCCAGCTCACCGGACAATTATCAGCCCCAGCATTTT. This codes for CASSPDNYQPQHF.

This clone was seen just once. The chain is built from TRBV6-5 and TRBJ2-3; 10 bases map to TRBD2. In germline, CDR1 is MNHEY, CDR2 SVGAGI. The CDR3 runs 14 residues. The trim removed 6 bases at V and 5 bases at J, leaving 5 bases unmatched. The CDR3 spells CASSLQRGGDTQYF. CDR3 nucleotides: TGTGCCAGCAGCCTCCAGCGGGGGGGAGATACGCAGTATTTT.

The gene calls are TRBV6-6 and TRBJ1-1; possible D gene TRBD1, 5 bases. Trimming pared 5 bases from V and 4 bases from J, leaving 14 bases between. This CDR3 has 14 residues. Germline CDR1 is MNHNY and CDR2 is SVGAGI (reference sequence). The CDR3 DNA follows: TGTGCCAGCAGTCGCGACAGCAACCCCACTGAAGCTTTCTTT. Amino acids: CASSRDSNPTEAFF.

This clone was found once. The V gene is TRBV20-1, the J gene TRBJ2-3; no reliable D call. This CDR3 has 14 residues. The V and J ends lost 3 bases and 6 bases respectively, with 16 bases between them. The germline CDR1 and CDR2 sequences are DFQATT and SNEGSKA (reference sequence). This CDR3 is CSASSSARDDTQYF. The CDR3 bases are TGCAGTGCTAGTTCCAGCGCGCGAGATGATACGCAGTATTTT.

J is TRBJ2-3 and V is TRBV4-2; D might be TRBD1 (6 bases). The CDR3 spans 14 residues. V lost 5 bases and J 2 bases, leaving 11 bases between the germline ends. Germline V gene lookup returns CDR1 LGHNA and CDR2 YNFKEQ. CDR3 residues: CASSLTGSTDTQYF. CDR3 bases: TGTGCCAGCAGCTTAACAGGGTCCACAGATACGCAGTATTTT.

CDR3 region: CATRPGQGFTGELFF. The CDR3, as DNA: TGTGCCACCCGCCCGGGACAGGGATTCACCGGGGAGCTGTTTTTT. The chain joins TRBV24-1 to TRBJ2-2, with TRBD1 identical over 9 bases. This CDR3 comprises 15 residues. The junction had 8 bases not matched to a gene; V was cut back by 9 bases and J by 4 bases. Germline values: CDR1 KGHDR, CDR2 SFDVKD.

The gene calls are TRBV6-5 and TRBJ1-1; 8 positions match TRBD1. The CDR3 has 13 residues. Trimming removed 6 bases from V and 8 bases from J; junction bases left unmatched: 8. Germline CDR1 MNHEY, CDR2 SVGAGI. This CDR3 is CASSTDRAAEAFF. As DNA, the CDR3 is TGTGCCAGCAGCACGGACAGGGCGGCAGAAGCTTTCTTT.

The chain couples TRBV6-5 to TRBJ1-5; unclear D gene. This CDR3 contains 15 residues. Germline V gene sequence: CDR1 MNHEY, CDR2 SVGAGI. Between the trimmed V and J ends, which lost 5 bases and 0 bases, there was a span of 11 bases. CDR3 sequence: CASSPWTTSNQPQHF. The DNA for the CDR3 is TGTGCCAGCAGTCCTTGGACTACTAGCAATCAGCCCCAGCATTTT.

This chain uses TRBV15 with TRBJ2-7, with 13 bases aligning to TRBD2. The CDR3 loop spans 16 amino acids. The germline V gene has CDR1 LNHNV and CDR2 YYDKDF (reference sequence). V was clipped by 2 bases and J by 7 bases; unmatched bases: 8. DNA of the CDR3: TGTGCCACCAGCAGACAAGGACTAGCGGGAGTAAGTGAGCAGTACTTC. Translation: CATSRQGLAGVSEQYF. Combining the CDR3 with reference TRBV15 and TRBJ2-7 gives the whole variable domain DAMVIQNPRYQVTQFGKPVTLSCSQTLNHNVMYWYQQKSSQAPKLLFHYYDKDFNNEADTPDNFQSRRPNTSFCFLDIRSPGLGDTAMYLCATSRQGLAGVSEQYFGPGTRLTVT.

This clone was observed a single time. The chain joins TRBV12-3 or TRBV12-4 to TRBJ2-1, with a possible D match to TRBD1 (5 bases). V was pared by 5 bases and J by 7 bases, with 9 bases between. This CDR3 is 12 amino acids long. CDR3 bases: TGTGCCAGCAGTCAGGGTGTTAATGAGCAGTTCTTC. Translation gives CASSQGVNEQFF.

This sequence joins TRBV3-1 (or the pseudogene TRBV3-2) and TRBJ2-1; D may be TRBD2 (6 bases). Trimming left V 1 base short and J 4 bases short, with 8 bases between. CDR3 length equals 14 residues. CDR1 is LGHDT and CDR2 is YNNKEL in the germline V gene (reference sequence). The DNA of the CDR3 is TGTGCCAGCAGCCAAGGACTAGAATACAATGAGCAGTTCTTC. Amino acids: CASSQGLEYNEQFF.

This clone was detected a few times. The rearrangement joins TRBV7-4 to TRBJ1-2, with 7 nucleotides matching TRBD1. The junction had 4 bases not matched to a gene; V was cut back by 5 bases and J by 4 bases. CDR3 length: 13 amino acids. Germline V lookup: CDR1 SGHVT, CDR2 SQSDAQ. CDR3 region: CASSVHRGYGYTF. CDR3 bases: TGTGCCAGCAGCGTCCACAGGGGCTATGGCTACACCTTC.

This clone came up a few times. V usage is TRBV10-3 and J usage is TRBJ2-7; a possible D gene is TRBD1 (6 bases). The V gene's germline CDR1 is ENHRY and CDR2 SYGVKD. The CDR3 spans 14 residues. Trimming took off 6 bases at V and 1 base at J, with 13 bases between the two ends. CDR3 bases: TGTGCCATCAGAGAAGACAGGCGGTCCTACGAGCAGTACTTC. Its translation is CAIREDRRSYEQYF.

This clone was seen a handful of times. Here the CDR3 reads CASRTDRRYLYGYTF. CDR3 DNA: TGTGCCAGTAGAACGGACAGGCGCTACCTCTATGGCTACACCTTC. The chain uses TRBV19 and TRBJ1-2; 7 positions agree with TRBD1. The ends lost 6 bases at V and 4 bases at J; junction bases unmatched: 11. This CDR3 is built from 15 residues. Per germline, CDR1 LNHDA and CDR2 SQIVND (reference sequence). The entire variable domain, with the rest obtained from reference TRBV19 and TRBJ1-2, is as follows: DGGITQSPKYLFRKEGQNVTLSCEQNLNHDAMYWYRQDPGQGLRLIYYSQIVNDFQKGDIAEGYSVSREKKESFPLTVTSAQKNPTAFYLCASRTDRRYLYGYTFGSGTRLTVV.

The sample holds a few counts of this clone. The chain couples TRBV11-2 to TRBJ2-7; 8 bases fit TRBD1. V lost 4 bases to trimming and J lost 9 bases; unmatched junction nucleotides: 17. Germline loops: CDR1 SGHAT, CDR2 FQNNGV. CDR3 size: 16 residues. The CDR3 nucleotides read TGTGCCAGCAGCTCCCGCCTTGACAGGGGCCTACGAGGGCAGTACTTC. Protein sequence: CASSSRLDRGLRGQYF.

This chain connects TRBV5-3 to TRBJ2-2; D is possibly TRBD1 (5 bases). TRBV5-3 is an ORF, and what it does is uncertain. The CDR3 extends over 13 amino acids. The ends were cut back, 6 bases at V and 7 bases at J, with 13 bases in the middle. CDR3 sequence reads: CARKPKGIGELFF. The CDR3 DNA reads as TGTGCCAGAAAGCCAAAGGGGATCGGGGAGCTGTTTTTT.

The chain is built from TRBV19 and TRBJ1-2, with 7 positions matching TRBD1. This CDR3 contains 16 residues. V was clipped by 6 bases and J by 1 base; unmatched bases: 11. Looked up from germline, CDR1 is LNHDA and CDR2 is SQIVND (reference sequence). In nucleotides, the CDR3 is TGTGCCAGTAGCATTTTTTGGGACAGCAGTAACTATGGCTACACCTTC. It translates to CASSIFWDSSNYGYTF.

The chain employs TRBV3-1 (or the pseudogene TRBV3-2) and TRBJ2-3; TRBD2 aligns across 13 bases. After removal of 3 bases from V and 3 bases from J, the junction contained 6 bases not matched to a gene. The CDR3 contains 17 residues. Looked up from germline, CDR1 is LGHDT and CDR2 is YNNKEL (reference sequence). CDR3 in amino acids: CASSHGLAGAGTDTQYF. In DNA, the CDR3 is TGTGCCAGCAGCCATGGACTAGCGGGAGCGGGGACAGATACGCAGTATTTT.

This sequence joins TRBV9 and TRBJ2-3; D possibly corresponds to TRBD2 (5 bases). Germline-derived CDR1 and CDR2 are SGDLS and YYNGEE. The CDR3 contains 15 residues. V shed 4 bases and J shed 5 bases, with 17 bases lying between them. CDR3 coding DNA: TGTGCCAGCAGCCTCAAGGGAGAAGTGGGAGATACGCAGTATTTT. Its translation is CASSLKGEVGDTQYF.

The chain couples TRBV2 to TRBJ2-3, with D perhaps TRBD2 (5 bases). CDR1 is SNHLY, CDR2 FYNNEI, per germline. The CDR3 totals 14 residues. Trimming removed 6 bases at V and 1 base at J, with 11 bases between. The CDR3 protein is CASRRAEGTDTQYF. The CDR3 DNA is TGTGCCAGCAGAAGAGCGGAGGGCACAGATACGCAGTATTTT.

This rearrangement joins TRBV27 to TRBJ2-7, with D maybe TRBD1 (6 bases). Trimming left V 6 bases short and J 0 bases short, with 12 bases between. The germline V gene has CDR1 MNHEY and CDR2 SMNVEV (reference sequence). The CDR3 covers 14 residues. CDR3 in amino acids: CASRNHRVSYEQYF. CDR3 bases: TGTGCCAGCAGAAACCACAGGGTCTCCTACGAGCAGTACTTC.

This rearrangement joins TRBV4-2 to TRBJ2-7; 15 positions agree with TRBD2. Unmatched junction bases numbered 9, after V lost 2 bases and J lost 1 base. Germline assignment: CDR1 LGHNA and CDR2 YNFKEQ. The CDR3 totals 19 residues. The CDR3 DNA follows: TGTGCCAGCAGCCAACTCCCGGGACTAGCGGGGGGACTTTCCTACGAGCAGTACTTC. As protein: CASSQLPGLAGGLSYEQYF.

There are a few counts of this clone. This chain connects TRBV29-1 to TRBJ1-2; the match to TRBD1 covers 7 bases. CDR3 size: 13 residues. V was pared by 4 bases and J by 3 bases, with 5 bases of the junction left unmatched. The germline gives CDR1 SQVTM, CDR2 ANQGSEA. The CDR3, as DNA: TGCAGCGTTGGACAGGGTGCTGACTATGGCTACACCTTC. Translating gives CSVGQGADYGYTF.

This clone was detected a few times. The rearrangement links TRBV7-9 to TRBJ2-1, with D uncertain. Germline V gives CDR1 SEHNR, CDR2 FQNEAQ (reference sequence). This CDR3 has 15 amino acids. Trimming removed 4 bases from V and 3 bases from J, with 13 bases in between. CDR3 DNA: TGTGCCAGCAGCTCTCCGGCCGGGTTCTACAATGAGCAGTTCTTC. Residues: CASSSPAGFYNEQFF.

This rearrangement joins TRBV6-6 to TRBJ2-3, with 12 positions matching TRBD1. The CDR3 spans 15 residues. Germline CDR1 and CDR2: MNHNY and SVGAGI (reference sequence). With V trimmed by 9 bases and J by 8 bases, 12 bases remained unmatched. Written as DNA, the CDR3 is TGTGCCAGAGCCCCCCCGGGACAGGGGGCGAGTACGCAGTATTTT. As protein: CARAPPGQGASTQYF.

This chain links TRBV11-2 with TRBJ2-2, with 10 bases that match TRBD2. The germline CDR1 and CDR2 sequences are SGHAT and FQNNGV. V was pared by 5 bases and J by 5 bases, with 8 bases of the junction left unmatched. CDR3 length: 16 amino acids. CDR3 nucleotide sequence: TGTGCCAGCAGCCGCCTGCTAGCGGGAGTTACCGGGGAGCTGTTTTTT. It yields the protein CASSRLLAGVTGELFF.

The V gene is TRBV5-1, the J gene TRBJ2-1; 12 bases map to TRBD2. The germline gives CDR1 SGHRS, CDR2 YFSETQ. J was trimmed by 8 bases and V by 4 bases; bases with no gene match: 4. The CDR3 is 14 residues long. The CDR3 reads CASSPSGRADEQFF. CDR3 nucleotides: TGCGCCAGCAGCCCTAGCGGGAGGGCCGATGAGCAGTTCTTC.

The genes are TRBV30 and TRBJ2-7; D may be TRBD1 (6 bases). The CDR3 is 14 residues long. Germline CDR1 is GTSNPN and CDR2 is SVGIG (reference sequence). The V end was cut by 6 bases, the J end by 11 bases, with 26 bases between. The CDR3 is CACFSPGTSDQKYF. The CDR3 nucleotides read TGTGCCTGTTTTTCACCGGGGACATCCGACCAAAAGTACTTC.